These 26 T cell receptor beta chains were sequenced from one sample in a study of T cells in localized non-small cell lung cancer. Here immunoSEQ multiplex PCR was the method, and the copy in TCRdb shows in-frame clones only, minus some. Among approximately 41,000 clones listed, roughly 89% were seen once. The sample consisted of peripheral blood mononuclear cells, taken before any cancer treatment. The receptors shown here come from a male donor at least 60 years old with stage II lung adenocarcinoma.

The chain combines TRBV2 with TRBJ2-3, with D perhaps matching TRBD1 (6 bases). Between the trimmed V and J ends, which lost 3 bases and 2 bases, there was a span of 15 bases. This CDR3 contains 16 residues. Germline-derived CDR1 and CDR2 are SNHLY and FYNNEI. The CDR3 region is CASSEGGGKPTDTQYF. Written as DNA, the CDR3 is TGTGCCAGCAGTGAGGGTGGGGGCAAACCCACAGATACGCAGTATTTT.

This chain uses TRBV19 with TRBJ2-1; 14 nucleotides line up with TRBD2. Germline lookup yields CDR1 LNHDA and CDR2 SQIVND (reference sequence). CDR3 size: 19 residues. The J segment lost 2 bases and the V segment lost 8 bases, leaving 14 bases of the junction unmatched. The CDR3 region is CASRPGLAGARGTYNEQFF. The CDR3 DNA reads TGTGCCAGTCGGCCGGGACTAGCGGGAGCTCGGGGGACCTACAATGAGCAGTTCTTC.

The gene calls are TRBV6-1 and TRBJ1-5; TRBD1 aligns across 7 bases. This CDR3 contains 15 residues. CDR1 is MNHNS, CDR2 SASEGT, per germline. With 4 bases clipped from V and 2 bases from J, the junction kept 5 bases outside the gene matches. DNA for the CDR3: TGTGCCAGCAGTGGCCAAACAGGGGGCAATCAGCCCCAGCATTTT. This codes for CASSGQTGGNQPQHF.

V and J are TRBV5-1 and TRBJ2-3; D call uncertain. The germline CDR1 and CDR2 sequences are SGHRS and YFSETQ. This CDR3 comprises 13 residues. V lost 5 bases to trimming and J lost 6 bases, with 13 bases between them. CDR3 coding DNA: TGCGCCAGCAGGCCAAATACCGGGGATACGCAGTATTTT. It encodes CASRPNTGDTQYF.

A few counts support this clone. CDR3 DNA sequence: TGTGCCAGCAGCCCCGGGGCTGACTTGGGGCAGTACTTC. Encoded protein: CASSPGADLGQYF. This rearrangement joins TRBV5-6 to TRBJ2-7; perhaps D is TRBD1 or TRBD2 (5 bases each). The CDR3 contains 13 residues. The germline CDR1 and CDR2 sequences are SGHDT and YYEEEE. V lost 4 bases to trimming and J lost 9 bases, with 17 bases between them.

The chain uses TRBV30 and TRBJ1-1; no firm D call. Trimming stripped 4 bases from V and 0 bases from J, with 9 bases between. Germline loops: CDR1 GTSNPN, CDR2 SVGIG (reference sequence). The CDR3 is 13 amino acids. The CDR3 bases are TGTGCCTGGACTAGCTCCATGAACACTGAAGCTTTCTTT. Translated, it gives CAWTSSMNTEAFF.

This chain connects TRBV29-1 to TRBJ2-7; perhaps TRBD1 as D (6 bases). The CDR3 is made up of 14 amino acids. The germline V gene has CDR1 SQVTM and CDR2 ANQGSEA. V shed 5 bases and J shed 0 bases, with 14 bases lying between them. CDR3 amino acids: CSVLPQGSSYEQYF. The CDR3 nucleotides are TGCAGCGTTCTACCACAGGGTTCCTCCTACGAGCAGTACTTC.

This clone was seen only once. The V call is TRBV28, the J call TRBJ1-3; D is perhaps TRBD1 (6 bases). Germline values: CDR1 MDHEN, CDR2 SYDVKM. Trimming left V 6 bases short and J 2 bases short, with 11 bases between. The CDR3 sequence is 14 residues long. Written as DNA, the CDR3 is TGTGCCAGCAGGGGAGGGGGAGCTGGAAACACCATATATTTT. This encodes CASRGGGAGNTIYF.

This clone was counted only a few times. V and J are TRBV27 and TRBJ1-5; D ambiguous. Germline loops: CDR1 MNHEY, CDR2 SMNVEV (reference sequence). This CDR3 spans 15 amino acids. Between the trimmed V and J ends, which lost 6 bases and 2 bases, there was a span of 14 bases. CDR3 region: CASSPTNEGNQPQHF. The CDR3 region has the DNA TGTGCCAGCAGCCCGACGAACGAGGGCAATCAGCCCCAGCATTTT.

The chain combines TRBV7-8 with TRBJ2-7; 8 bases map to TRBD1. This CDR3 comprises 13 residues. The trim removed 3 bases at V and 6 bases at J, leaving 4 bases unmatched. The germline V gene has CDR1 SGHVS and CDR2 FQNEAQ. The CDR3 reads CASSLGQEGEQYF. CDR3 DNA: TGTGCCAGCAGCTTGGGACAGGAGGGCGAGCAGTACTTC.

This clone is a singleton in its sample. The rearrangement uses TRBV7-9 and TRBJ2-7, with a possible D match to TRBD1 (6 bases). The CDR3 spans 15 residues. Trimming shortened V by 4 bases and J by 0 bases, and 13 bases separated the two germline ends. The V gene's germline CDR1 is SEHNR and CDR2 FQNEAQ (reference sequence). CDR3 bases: TGTGCCAGCAGCTATCGCCGGGACACCTCCTACGAGCAGTACTTC. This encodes CASSYRRDTSYEQYF.

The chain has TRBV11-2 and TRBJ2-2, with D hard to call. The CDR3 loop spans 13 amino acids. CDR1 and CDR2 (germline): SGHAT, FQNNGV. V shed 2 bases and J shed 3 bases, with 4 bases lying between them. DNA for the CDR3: TGTGCCAGCAGCTTAAGGGACACCGGGGAGCTGTTTTTT. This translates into CASSLRDTGELFF.

The CDR3 region is CASSSGTRGQPQHF. DNA of the CDR3: TGTGCCAGCAGTTCCGGGACAAGGGGACAGCCCCAGCATTTT. V gene TRBV5-5 combines with J gene TRBJ1-5; perhaps TRBD1 as D (6 bases). V shed 5 bases and J shed 7 bases, with 16 bases lying between them. The germline V gene encodes CDR1 SGHKS and CDR2 YYEKEE (reference sequence). The CDR3 length is 14 residues. The variable domain in full, completed from reference TRBV5-5 and TRBJ1-5, reads DAGVTQSPTHLIKTRGQQVTLRCSPISGHKSVSWYQQVLGQGPQFIFQYYEKEERGRGNFPDRFSARQFPNYSSELNVNALLLGDSALYLCASSSGTRGQPQHFGDGTRLSIL.

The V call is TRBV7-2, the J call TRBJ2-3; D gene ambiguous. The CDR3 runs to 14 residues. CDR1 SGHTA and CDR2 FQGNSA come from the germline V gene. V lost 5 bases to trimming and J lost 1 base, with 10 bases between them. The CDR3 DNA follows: TGTGCCAGCAGCAAAGGCAGTCGCACAGATACGCAGTATTTT. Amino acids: CASSKGSRTDTQYF.

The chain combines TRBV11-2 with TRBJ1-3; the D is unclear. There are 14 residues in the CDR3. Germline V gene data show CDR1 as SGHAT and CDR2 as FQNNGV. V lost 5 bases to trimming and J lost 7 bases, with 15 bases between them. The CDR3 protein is CASSPIASSNTIYF. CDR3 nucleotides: TGTGCCAGCAGCCCTATTGCATCCAGTAACACCATATATTTT.

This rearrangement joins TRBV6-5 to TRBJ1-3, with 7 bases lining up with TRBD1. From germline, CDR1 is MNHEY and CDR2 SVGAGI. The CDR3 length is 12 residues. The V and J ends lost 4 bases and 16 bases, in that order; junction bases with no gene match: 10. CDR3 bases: TGTGCCAGCAGTTCGACAGGGATGGTATTGTATTTT. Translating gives CASSSTGMVLYF.

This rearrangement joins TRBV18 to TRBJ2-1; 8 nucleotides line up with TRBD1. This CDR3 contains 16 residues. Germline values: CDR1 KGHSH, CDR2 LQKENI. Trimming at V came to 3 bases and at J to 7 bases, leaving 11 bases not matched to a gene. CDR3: CASSPGQAAEGNEQFF. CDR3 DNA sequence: TGTGCCAGCTCACCGGGACAGGCCGCCGAGGGTAATGAGCAGTTCTTC.

CDR3 in amino acids: CASSLDHAEAFF. The CDR3 DNA follows: TGTGCCAGCAGCTTAGATCACGCTGAAGCTTTCTTT. This chain links TRBV11-2 with TRBJ1-1; D not certain. Trimming left V 0 bases short and J 6 bases short, with 5 bases between. From germline, CDR1 is SGHAT and CDR2 FQNNGV. CDR3 size: 12 residues.

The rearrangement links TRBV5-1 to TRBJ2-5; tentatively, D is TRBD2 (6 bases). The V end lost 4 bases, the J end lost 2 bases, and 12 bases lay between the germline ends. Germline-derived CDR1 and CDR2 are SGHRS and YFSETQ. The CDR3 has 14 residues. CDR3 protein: CASSPGDFQETQYF. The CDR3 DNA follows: TGCGCCAGCAGCCCCGGGGACTTTCAAGAGACCCAGTACTTC.

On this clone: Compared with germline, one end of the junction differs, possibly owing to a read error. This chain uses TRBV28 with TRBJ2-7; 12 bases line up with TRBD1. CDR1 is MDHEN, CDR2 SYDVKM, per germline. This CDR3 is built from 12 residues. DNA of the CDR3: TGTGCCAGCAGTCCCTACCGGGACAGGGGGCACTTC. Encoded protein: CASSPYRDRGHF.

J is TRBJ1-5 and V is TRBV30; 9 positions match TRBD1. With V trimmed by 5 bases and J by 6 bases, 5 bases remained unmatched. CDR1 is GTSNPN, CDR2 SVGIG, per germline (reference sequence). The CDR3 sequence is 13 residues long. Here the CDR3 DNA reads TGTGCCTGGGGCCGGGACAGGGTTCAGCCCCAGCATTTT. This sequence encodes CAWGRDRVQPQHF.

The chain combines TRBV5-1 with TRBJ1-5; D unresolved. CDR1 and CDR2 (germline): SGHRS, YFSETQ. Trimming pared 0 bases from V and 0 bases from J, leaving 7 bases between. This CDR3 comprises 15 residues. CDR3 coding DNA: TGCGCCAGCAGCTTGGTTCCAGCTAGCAATCAGCCCCAGCATTTT. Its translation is CASSLVPASNQPQHF.

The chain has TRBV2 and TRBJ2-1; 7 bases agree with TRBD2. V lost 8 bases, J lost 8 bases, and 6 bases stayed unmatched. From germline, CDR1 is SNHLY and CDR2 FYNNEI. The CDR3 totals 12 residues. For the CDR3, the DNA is TGTGCCAGCGGGAGGGCCGGTGATGAGCAGTTCTTC. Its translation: CASGRAGDEQFF.

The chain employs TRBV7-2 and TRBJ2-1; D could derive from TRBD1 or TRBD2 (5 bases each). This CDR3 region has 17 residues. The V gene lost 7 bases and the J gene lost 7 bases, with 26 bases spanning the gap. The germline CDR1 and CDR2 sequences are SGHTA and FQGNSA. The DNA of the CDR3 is TGTGCCAGCACCCCAGGGTTACCCCTACAGAGGGTAAATGAGCAGTTCTTC. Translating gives CASTPGLPLQRVNEQFF. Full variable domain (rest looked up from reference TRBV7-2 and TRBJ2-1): GAGVSQSPSNKVTEKGKDVELRCDPISGHTALYWYRQSLGQGLEFLIYFQGNSAPDKSGLPSDRFSAERTGGSVSTLTIQRTQQEDSAVYLCASTPGLPLQRVNEQFFGPGTRLTVL.

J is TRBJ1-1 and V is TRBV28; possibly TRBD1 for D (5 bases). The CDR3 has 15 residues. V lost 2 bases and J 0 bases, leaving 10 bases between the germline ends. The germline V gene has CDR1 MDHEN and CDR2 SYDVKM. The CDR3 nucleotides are TGTGCCAGCAGTTTAGATGGGGGGATGAACACTGAAGCTTTCTTT. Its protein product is CASSLDGGMNTEAFF.

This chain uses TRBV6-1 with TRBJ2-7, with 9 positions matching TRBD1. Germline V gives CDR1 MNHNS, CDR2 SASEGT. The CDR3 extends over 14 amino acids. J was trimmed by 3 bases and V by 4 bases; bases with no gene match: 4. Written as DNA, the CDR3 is TGTGCCAGCAGTGGGACAGGGGCATACTACGAGCAGTACTTC. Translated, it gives CASSGTGAYYEQYF.